This T cell receptor beta chain was retrieved from a study of OX40 agonist ivuxolimab in advanced cancers. About the research overall: Patients received ivuxolimab, an agonistic anti-OX40 (CD134) antibody. A male proportion of approximately 80% was recorded, with mean age around 55 years and range roughly 20 to 85. One patient with hepatocellular carcinoma and two with cutaneous melanoma, three in all, had partial responses. Whole-study findings and limits: CD8+ T cells were the subset that, on average, had more expanded clones than CD4+.

About this clone itself: Its antigen is undetermined.

Libraries were prepared by immunoSEQ multiplex PCR; TCRdb keeps only in-frame clonotypes and omits some of them. The data show 74,000 or so clones, approximately 89% seen once. V was shortened by 5 bases and J by 4 bases, with 6 bases between the two germline ends. The CDR3 has 11 residues. The germline gives CDR1 MNHEY, CDR2 SVGAGI. This sequence joins TRBV6-5 and TRBJ2-7; D remains unclear. Sequencing used CD4+ or CD8+ T cells sorted from blood, obtained in a trial of the OX40 agonist ivuxolimab. This sequence originates from an adult with an advanced solid tumor such as melanoma, head and neck, liver or kidney cancer. CDR3 nucleotides: TGTGCCAGCAGTAACCGGTACGAGCAGTACTTC. Translated: CASSNRYEQYF.